This is a list of T cell receptor beta chains from one sample in a study of OX40 agonist ivuxolimab in advanced cancers. Here immunoSEQ multiplex PCR was the method, and the copy in TCRdb shows in-frame clones only, minus some. This sample has about 98,000 clones, with around 92% found just once. The input for sequencing was CD4+ or CD8+ T cells sorted from blood, taken in a trial of the OX40 agonist ivuxolimab. These receptor sequences come from an adult with an advanced solid tumor such as melanoma, head and neck, liver or kidney cancer. CDR3s include the opening cysteine and the closing phenylalanine or tryptophan. D genes are given only for firm matches.

v_gene	d_gene	j_gene	CDR3aa
TRBV28	TRBD1	TRBJ1-2	CASSWGQGYGYTF
TRBV7-2	NA	TRBJ1-1	CASSFGGGTEAFF
TRBV4-1	TRBD1	TRBJ1-3	CASSRDRPSRTSGNTIYF
TRBV5-5	NA	TRBJ1-1	CASSFGGVTNTEAFF
TRBV6-5	NA	TRBJ1-5	CASSSSFRPQHF
TRBV7-9	NA	TRBJ1-5	CASSLGQGRMNQPQHF
TRBV6-6	NA	TRBJ1-5	CASSYSGDQPQHF
TRBV5-1	NA	TRBJ1-2	CASSLGTGYYGYTF
TRBV6-5	TRBD2	TRBJ2-1	CASKTLAGASGEQFF
TRBV28	NA	TRBJ1-6	CASSLNSPLHF
TRBV4-1	NA	TRBJ2-3	CASSLDTTADTQYF
TRBV7-6	TRBD2	TRBJ2-7	CASSLVAGGDEQYF
TRBV6-5	TRBD1	TRBJ1-5	CASSPTGVQPQHF
TRBV27	NA	TRBJ1-4	CASRRGSGNEKLFF
TRBV6-6	NA	TRBJ1-5	CASSYSLGANQPQHF
TRBV4-3	NA	TRBJ1-6	CASSQANHYNSPLHF
TRBV2	TRBD1	TRBJ1-5	CASSAGQGAMQPQHF
TRBV5-4	NA	TRBJ2-3	CASSLIDNTDTQYF
TRBV9	TRBD2	TRBJ2-5	CASSVAGGRLETQYF
TRBV6-6	TRBD1	TRBJ1-2	CASSRQGADGYTF
TRBV18	TRBD2	TRBJ2-1	CASSPQLGLADISYNEQFF
TRBV19	NA	TRBJ1-1	CASSDSGTTPNTEAFF
TRBV29-1	TRBD1	TRBJ1-2	CSVVDRINYGYTF
TRBV6-6	NA	TRBJ1-5	CASKGANQPQHF
TRBV29-1	TRBD2	TRBJ2-1	CSVDLGLAEHEQFF
TRBV30	TRBD1	TRBJ1-5	CAWSPTGNQPQHF
TRBV4-2	TRBD2	TRBJ2-7	CASSQSFGGGYEQYF
TRBV5-4	NA	TRBJ2-5	CASSLVRDQETQYF
TRBV5-1	NA	TRBJ2-2	CASSLTPPETSAGELFF
TRBV5-4	TRBD2	TRBJ2-3	CASSRLAGGTDTQYF
TRBV7-4	NA	TRBJ1-5	CASSLSGDQPQHF
TRBV7-3	TRBD1	TRBJ2-5	CASSLGTDPYQETQYF
TRBV2	TRBD2	TRBJ2-5	CASSVRTSGLGTQYF
TRBV30	NA	TRBJ1-2	CAWSGEGSHGYTF
TRBV23-1	NA	TRBJ1-6	CASSQVGPQANNSPLHF
TRBV20-1	NA	TRBJ2-5	CSASAQETQYF
TRBV28	TRBD1	TRBJ2-7	CASSFFRGYYEQYF
TRBV11-3	NA	TRBJ2-5	CATGVAAGTQYF
TRBV6-6	NA	TRBJ1-2	CASSYEGEGYGYTF
TRBV9	NA	TRBJ1-1	CASSRAMNTEAFF
TRBV30	NA	TRBJ1-6	CAWSEMGRNHSPLHF
TRBV9	NA	TRBJ1-3	CASSSSGVSGNTIYF
TRBV5-4	NA	TRBJ2-5	CASSLPQETQYF
TRBV6-5	NA	TRBJ1-5	CASSEVMWGQPQHF